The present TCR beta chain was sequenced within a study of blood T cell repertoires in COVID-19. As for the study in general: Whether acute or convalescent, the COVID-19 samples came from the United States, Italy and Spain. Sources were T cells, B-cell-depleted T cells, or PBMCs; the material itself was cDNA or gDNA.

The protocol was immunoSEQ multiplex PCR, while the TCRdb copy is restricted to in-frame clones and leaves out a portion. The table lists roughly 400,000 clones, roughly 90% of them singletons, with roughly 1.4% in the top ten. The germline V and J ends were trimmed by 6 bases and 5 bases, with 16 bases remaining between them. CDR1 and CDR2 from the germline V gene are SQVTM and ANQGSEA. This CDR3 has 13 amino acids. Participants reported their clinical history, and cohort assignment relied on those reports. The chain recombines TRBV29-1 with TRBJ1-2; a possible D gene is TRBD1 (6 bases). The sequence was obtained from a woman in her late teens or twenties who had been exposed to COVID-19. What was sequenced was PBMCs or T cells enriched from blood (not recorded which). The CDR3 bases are TGCAGCGTAGAACAGGGCGATAGTTATGGCTACACCTTC. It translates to CSVEQGDSYGYTF.